What follows are 20 T cell receptor beta chains derived from one specimen sequenced in a study of blood T cells in healthy people across ages. Alongside a J-beta primer mix, a sample-barcoded 5' primer served in a second PCR lasting about 6 to 12 cycles. TCRdb fed the 5' RACE reads into MiXCR, producing one record per CDR3 protein. The table lists about a million distinct CDR3 sequences, about 44% of them singletons, with roughly 13% in the top ten. The sequenced sample was blood. These receptors all come from a man aged 25-40 years in good health.

The CDR3 reads CANALGAGEDEQFF. The CDR3 nucleotides are TGCGCCAACGCACTTGGAGCAGGGGAAGATGAGCAGTTCTTC. J is TRBJ2-1 and V is TRBV5-1; a weak D match, TRBD1 (6 bases). The length of the CDR3 is 14 residues. Germline loops: CDR1 SGHRS, CDR2 YFSETQ. The germline V and J ends were trimmed by 9 bases and 8 bases, with 21 bases remaining between them.

A few counts support this clonotype. V and J are TRBV10-3 and TRBJ2-3; D call uncertain. V was cut by 3 bases and J by 0 bases, with 10 bases left in between. Germline V gene lookup returns CDR1 ENHRY and CDR2 SYGVKD. The CDR3 runs 15 residues. The CDR3 spells CAISEASLSTDTQYF. As DNA, the CDR3 is TGTGCCATCAGTGAAGCATCTTTAAGCACAGATACGCAGTATTTT.

The V and J genes are TRBV20-1 and TRBJ2-3; 8 bases line up with TRBD2. There are 15 residues in the CDR3. V dropped 0 bases and J dropped 1; count of bases not matched to a gene: 3. CDR1 and CDR2 (germline): DFQATT, SNEGSKA (reference sequence). The CDR3 is CSARDPGGRTDTQYF. In DNA, the CDR3 is TGCAGTGCTAGAGATCCGGGGGGGCGCACAGATACGCAGTATTTT.

This clonotype was recorded at least ten times. The rearrangement links TRBV5-1 to TRBJ2-5; D unresolved. This CDR3 has 14 amino acids. The V end lost 2 bases, the J end lost 3 bases, and 11 bases lay between the germline ends. Germline assignment: CDR1 SGHRS and CDR2 YFSETQ. CDR3 coding DNA: TGCGCCAGCAGCTTAGCACAAGCCGAAGAGACCCAGTACTTC. Its protein product is CASSLAQAEETQYF.

J is TRBJ2-1 and V is TRBV12-5, with D unresolved. V lost 4 bases and J 7 bases, leaving 20 bases between the germline ends. CDR1 and CDR2 (germline): LGHNT, FRNRAP. This CDR3 is built from 16 residues. Here the CDR3 DNA reads TGTGCTAGTGGTTCCCTGACGGGCTCTAGTTGGAATGAGCAGTTCTTC. Amino acids: CASGSLTGSSWNEQFF.

This clonotype appeared a few times. The chain joins TRBV7-2 to TRBJ2-1; D is ambiguous. V was shortened by 2 bases and J by 6 bases, with 14 bases between the two germline ends. The length of the CDR3 is 15 residues. Germline CDR1 reads SGHTA; CDR2 reads FQGNSA. In DNA, the CDR3 is TGTGCCAGCAGCTTAAGCCCGGGCGTTGGCAATGAGCAGTTCTTC. It translates to CASSLSPGVGNEQFF.

This clonotype appeared a few times. The CDR3 nucleotides read TGTGCCAGCAGCGCAAACCTTGGGTGGGATCAGCCCCAGCATTTT. The encoded protein is CASSANLGWDQPQHF. The V gene is TRBV28, the J gene TRBJ1-5; D gene uncertain. The CDR3 length is 15 residues. Per germline, CDR1 MDHEN and CDR2 SYDVKM. V was pared by 6 bases and J by 5 bases, with 17 bases between.

This clonotype appeared once. This sequence joins TRBV5-6 and TRBJ2-2, with no clear D. The CDR3 spans 13 residues. CDR1 and CDR2 (germline): SGHDT, YYEEEE. Between the trimmed V and J ends, which lost 5 bases and 5 bases, there was a span of 10 bases. The CDR3: CASRGRATGELFF. In DNA form, the CDR3 reads TGTGCCAGCAGGGGCCGGGCGACCGGGGAGCTGTTTTTT.

Worth noting for this clonotype: This could be a read error, since a much larger clone is one nucleotide away. The chain is built from TRBV7-8 and TRBJ1-1; 7 bases line up with TRBD1. CDR3 length: 16 residues. With V trimmed by 5 bases and J by 1 base, 10 bases remained unmatched. Germline lookup yields CDR1 SGHVS and CDR2 FQNEAQ. CDR3 DNA sequence: TGTGCCAGCAGCCGACCGGGACAGACCACGAACACTGAAGCTTTCTTT. Its protein product is CASSRPGQTTNTEAFF.

About this clonotype: This may stem from a read error, because a much larger clone lies one nucleotide away. J is TRBJ2-3 and V is TRBV19; a weak D match, TRBD1 (6 bases). CDR3 length: 14 residues. Germline CDR1 LNHDA, CDR2 SQIVND (reference sequence). CDR3 in DNA: TGTGCCAGTAGATTAAACGGATGGACAGATGCGCAGTATTTT. Residues: CASRLNGWTDAQYF.

Turning to this clonotype: The junction and the germline gene differ at one end; a read error may be behind it. The J gene is TRBJ1-2, the V gene TRBV4-3, with a weak D call TRBD1 (5 bases). Germline V gene sequence: CDR1 LGHNA, CDR2 YSLEER. This CDR3 has 15 residues. The CDR3 sequence: CASSRDTDRNYGYTF. DNA for the CDR3: TGCGCCAGCAGCCGAGATACCGACAGAAACTACGGCTACACCTTC.

Only a few counts were recorded for this clonotype. This clone may be a read error of a much larger clone one base away. The DNA for the CDR3 is TGCAGCGTTGAAGAGTGGGCTAGCAGATACAATGAGCAGTACTTC. Residues: CSVEEWASRYNEQYF. J is TRBJ2-1 and V is TRBV29-1; D possibly corresponds to TRBD2 (5 bases). The end of the DNA is better explained by TRBJ2-7, so the J call may be wrong. The CDR3 spans 15 residues. Germline CDR1 reads SQVTM; CDR2 reads ANQGSEA.

This clonotype occurred a few times. V and J are TRBV20-1 and TRBJ2-1; 9 nucleotides match TRBD2. In germline, CDR1 is DFQATT, CDR2 SNEGSKA (reference sequence). The V segment lost 0 bases and the J segment 6 bases; nucleotides outside the gene matches: 9. This CDR3 has 16 residues. CDR3 protein: CSARDRVSGGGNEQFF. CDR3 DNA sequence: TGCAGTGCTAGAGATAGGGTTAGCGGGGGCGGCAATGAGCAGTTCTTC.

This clonotype was recorded a few times. The gene calls are TRBV3-1 and TRBJ1-4; D uncertain. Trimming removed 4 bases from V and 0 bases from J, with 12 bases in between. Looked up from germline, CDR1 is LGHDT and CDR2 is YNNKEL (reference sequence). CDR3 length: 16 residues. The CDR3 reads CASSPFSGSTNEKLFF. Written as DNA, the CDR3 is TGTGCCAGCAGCCCCTTTTCCGGTTCAACTAATGAAAAACTGTTTTTT.

This chain links TRBV7-3 with TRBJ1-5, with D unresolved. Germline CDR1 is SGHTA and CDR2 is FQGTGA. V was cut by 5 bases and J by 5 bases, with 10 bases left in between. The CDR3 sequence is 13 residues long. This CDR3 reads CASSPGVHQPQHF. CDR3 coding DNA: TGTGCCAGCAGCCCCGGAGTTCATCAGCCCCAGCATTTT.

The sample holds a few counts of this clonotype. The chain joins TRBV24-1 to TRBJ1-2; 7 bases line up with TRBD1. Germline V gives CDR1 KGHDR, CDR2 SFDVKD. V dropped 2 bases and J dropped 1; count of bases not matched to a gene: 6. The length of the CDR3 is 16 residues. In DNA, the CDR3 is TGTGCCACCAGTGATTCCCGACAGGGACTTAACTATGGCTACACCTTC. As protein: CATSDSRQGLNYGYTF.

The table lists this clonotype with a few counts. In nucleotides, the CDR3 is TGTGCCAGCAGCCAGGGACGGTTCCAAGAGACCCAGTACTTC. This codes for CASSQGRFQETQYF. The chain uses TRBV7-6 and TRBJ2-5; D is possibly TRBD1 or TRBD2 (5 bases each). This CDR3 comprises 14 residues. With 5 bases removed from V and 1 base from J, the gap between germline ends came to 11 bases. From germline, CDR1 is SGHVS and CDR2 FNYEAQ.

The V call is TRBV12-3 or TRBV12-4, the J call TRBJ2-1, with D unclear. The V gene lost 3 bases and the J gene lost 10 bases, with 10 bases spanning the gap. The length of the CDR3 is 12 residues. Written as DNA, the CDR3 is TGTGCCAGCAGTTTTATCAATGGGGAGCAGTTCTTC. This sequence encodes CASSFINGEQFF.

This clonotype was observed a few times. The chain has TRBV20-1 and TRBJ2-7; D not certain. There are 13 residues in the CDR3. V was clipped by 6 bases and J by 2 bases, with 14 bases between them. Germline CDR1 reads DFQATT; CDR2 reads SNEGSKA (reference sequence). CDR3 residues: CSAPMIGTYEQYF. The DNA of the CDR3 is TGCAGTGCGCCTATGATAGGTACCTACGAGCAGTACTTC.

The chain links TRBV4-1 to TRBJ2-5, with D possibly being TRBD1 (5 bases). The V end lost 3 bases, the J end lost 2 bases, and 10 bases lay between the germline ends. Germline CDR1 reads MGHRA; CDR2 reads YSYEKL. CDR3 length: 14 residues. This CDR3 reads CASSQQGYQETQYF. The CDR3 DNA is TGCGCCAGCAGCCAGCAGGGCTATCAAGAGACCCAGTACTTC.